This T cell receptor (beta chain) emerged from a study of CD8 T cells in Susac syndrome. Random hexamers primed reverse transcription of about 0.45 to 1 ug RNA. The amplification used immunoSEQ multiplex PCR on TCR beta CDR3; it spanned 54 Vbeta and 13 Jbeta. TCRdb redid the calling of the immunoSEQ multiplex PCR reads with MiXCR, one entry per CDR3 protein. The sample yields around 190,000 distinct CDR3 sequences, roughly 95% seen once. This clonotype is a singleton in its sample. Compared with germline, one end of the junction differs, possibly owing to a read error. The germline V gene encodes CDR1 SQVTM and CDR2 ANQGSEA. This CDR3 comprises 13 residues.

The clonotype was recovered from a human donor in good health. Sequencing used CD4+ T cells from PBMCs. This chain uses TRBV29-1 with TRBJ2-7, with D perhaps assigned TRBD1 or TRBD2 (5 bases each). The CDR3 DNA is TGCAGCGTTGAAGAAGGTGAGGGGTACGCGCAGTACTTC. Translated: CSVEEGEGYAQYF.